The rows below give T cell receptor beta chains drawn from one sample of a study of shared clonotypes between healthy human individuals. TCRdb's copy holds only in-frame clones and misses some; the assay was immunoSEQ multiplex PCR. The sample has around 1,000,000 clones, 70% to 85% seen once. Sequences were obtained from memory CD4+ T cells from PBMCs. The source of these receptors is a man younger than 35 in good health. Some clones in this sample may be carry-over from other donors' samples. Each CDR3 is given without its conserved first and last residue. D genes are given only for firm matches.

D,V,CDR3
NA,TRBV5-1,ASSLRSGGERTGQPQH
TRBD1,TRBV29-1,SVGGQGGEQPQH
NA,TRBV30,AWAQGETQY
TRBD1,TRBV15,ATSRATGGNEKLF
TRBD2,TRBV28,ASTPGVGGIETQY
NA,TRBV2,ASRPGGTGLRTQY
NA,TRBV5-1,ASSLDRNTGELF
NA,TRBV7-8,ASSLDRGGRQY
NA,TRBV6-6,ASSYRQLVYGYT
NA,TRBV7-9,ASSKTYEQY
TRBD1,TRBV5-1,ASSRGTGGFSYGYT
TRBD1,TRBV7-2,ASSPGTGAHGYT
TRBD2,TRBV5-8,ASSYRPGLAGDQETQY
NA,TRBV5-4,ASSWGGSDSYNEQF
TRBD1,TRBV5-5,ASSVTGDQPQH
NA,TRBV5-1,ASSLGRLFGDEQF
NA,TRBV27,ASSFRSGGDLTNYGYT
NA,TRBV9,ASSVVGDRPYEQY
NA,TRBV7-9,ASSLVAYEQY
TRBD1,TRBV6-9,ASSSRDRAYEQY
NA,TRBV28,ASNKDGPYGYT
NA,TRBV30,AWSQDRYTEAF
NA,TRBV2,ASSQYLGLLH
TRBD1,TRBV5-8,ASRRDRGGYGYT
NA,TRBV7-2,ASSLRYDSGGNTIY
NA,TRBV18,ASSPGRQLNTEAF
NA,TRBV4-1,ASSRLLGRETQY
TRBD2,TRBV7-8,ASSLLGTSDKETQY
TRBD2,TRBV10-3,AISTSGETQY
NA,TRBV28,ASSLGRGPGYT
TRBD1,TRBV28,ASSLWPGQGPNTEAF
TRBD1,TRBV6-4,ASGPRDRGSEEQY
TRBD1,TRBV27,ASSFPGQTNTGELF
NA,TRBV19,ASSIGGEQPQH
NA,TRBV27,ASSFAVVGKLF
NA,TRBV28,ASSLLSPRTHEQY
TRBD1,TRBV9,ASSGSTGGNTGELF
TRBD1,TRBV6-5,ASSPGTGLTGELF
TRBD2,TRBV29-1,SVVGLGLAGVGNIQY
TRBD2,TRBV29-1,SAGTSPNTDTQY
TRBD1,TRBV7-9,ASSSGQGSGNTIY
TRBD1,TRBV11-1,ASGQGVNYGYT
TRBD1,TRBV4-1,ASSQTGVGNTGELF
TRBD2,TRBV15,ATSRGLAGAEETQY
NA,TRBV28,ASTLPRPGGGTGELF
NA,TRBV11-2,ASNPTRGHYEQY
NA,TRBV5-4,ASSRPQAARVGYGYT
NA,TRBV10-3,AISEFVGLPGGNQPQH
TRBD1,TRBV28,ASSLLPLTGGDYNEQF
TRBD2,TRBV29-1,SETSGSSYNEQF
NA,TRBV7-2,ASTFSGQPQH
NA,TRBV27,ASSLRAALNTEAF
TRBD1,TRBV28,ASSATGANYGYT
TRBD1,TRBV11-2,ATAGTALGEQY
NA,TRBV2,ASSGSVGETQY